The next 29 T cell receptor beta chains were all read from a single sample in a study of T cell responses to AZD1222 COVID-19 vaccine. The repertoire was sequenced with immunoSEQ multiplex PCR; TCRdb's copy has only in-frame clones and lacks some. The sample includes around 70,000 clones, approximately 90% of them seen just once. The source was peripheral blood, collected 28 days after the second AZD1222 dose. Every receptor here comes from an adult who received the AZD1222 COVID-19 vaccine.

The CDR3 reads CASSLYGNTEAFF. In DNA, the CDR3 is TGTGCCAGCAGCTTATATGGGAACACTGAAGCTTTCTTT. The chain combines TRBV11-3 with TRBJ1-1; D is unresolved. Germline V gives CDR1 SGHNT, CDR2 YENEEA. V lost 2 bases and J 1 base, leaving 5 bases between the germline ends. The CDR3 has 13 residues.

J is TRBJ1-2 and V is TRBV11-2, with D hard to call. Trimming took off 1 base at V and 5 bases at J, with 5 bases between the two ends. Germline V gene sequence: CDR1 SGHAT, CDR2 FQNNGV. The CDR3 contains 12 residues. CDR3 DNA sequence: TGTGCCAGCAGCTTAGGGGGATATGGCTACACCTTC. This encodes CASSLGGYGYTF.

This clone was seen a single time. CDR3 region: CASSETSGGTGELFF. Here the CDR3 DNA reads TGTGCCAGCAGTGAGACTAGCGGGGGCACCGGGGAGCTGTTTTTT. This sequence joins TRBV6-4 and TRBJ2-2, with 12 bases identical to TRBD2. The germline V gene has CDR1 MRHNA and CDR2 SNTAGT. V gave up 3 bases and J gave up 4 bases; unmatched junction bases: 0. This CDR3 has 15 amino acids.

The CDR3 nucleotides are TGTGCCAGCAGTTTACCCCCCCCAAATTCACCCCTCCACTTT. Its translation is CASSLPPPNSPLHF. The chain couples TRBV27 to TRBJ1-6; D unclear. Trimming shortened V by 2 bases and J by 7 bases, and 9 bases separated the two germline ends. The germline V gene has CDR1 MNHEY and CDR2 SMNVEV (reference sequence). CDR3 length: 14 amino acids.

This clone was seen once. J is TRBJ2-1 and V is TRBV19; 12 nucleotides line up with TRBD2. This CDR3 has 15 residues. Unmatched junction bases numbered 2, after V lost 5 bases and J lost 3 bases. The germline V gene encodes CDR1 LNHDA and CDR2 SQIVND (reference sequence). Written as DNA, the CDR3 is TGTGCCAGTAGTGCGACTAGCGGGAGCTACAATGAGCAGTTCTTC. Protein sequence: CASSATSGSYNEQFF.

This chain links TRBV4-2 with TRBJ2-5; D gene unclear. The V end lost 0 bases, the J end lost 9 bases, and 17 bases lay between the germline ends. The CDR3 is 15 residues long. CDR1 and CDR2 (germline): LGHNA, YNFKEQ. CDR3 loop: CASSQDRDIRMAQYF. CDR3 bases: TGTGCCAGCAGCCAAGATCGCGACATTCGGATGGCCCAGTACTTC.

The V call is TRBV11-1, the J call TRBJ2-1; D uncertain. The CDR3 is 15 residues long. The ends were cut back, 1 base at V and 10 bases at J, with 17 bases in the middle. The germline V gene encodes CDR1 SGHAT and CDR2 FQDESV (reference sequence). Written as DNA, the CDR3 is TGTGCCAGCAGCTTAGAAAAAGAAGGGCCCATCGAGCAGTTCTTC. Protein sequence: CASSLEKEGPIEQFF. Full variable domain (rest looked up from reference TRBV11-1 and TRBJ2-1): EAEVAQSPRYKITEKSQAVAFWCDPISGHATLYWYRQILGQGPELLVQFQDESVVDDSQLPKDRFSAERLKGVDSTLKIQPAELGDSAMYLCASSLEKEGPIEQFFGPGTRLTVL.

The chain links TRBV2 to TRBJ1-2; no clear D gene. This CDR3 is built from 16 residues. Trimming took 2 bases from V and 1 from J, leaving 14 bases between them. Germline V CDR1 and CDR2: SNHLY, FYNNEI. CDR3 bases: TGTGCCAGCAGTGAACGATACGGCCCAGATAACTATGGCTACACCTTC. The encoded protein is CASSERYGPDNYGYTF.

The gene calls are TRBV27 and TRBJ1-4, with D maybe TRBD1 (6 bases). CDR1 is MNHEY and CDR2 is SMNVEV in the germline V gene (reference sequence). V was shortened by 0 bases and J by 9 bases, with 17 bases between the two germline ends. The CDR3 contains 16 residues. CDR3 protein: CASSLSSGEVMKKLFF. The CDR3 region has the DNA TGTGCCAGCAGTTTATCGTCAGGGGAGGTAATGAAAAAACTGTTTTTT.

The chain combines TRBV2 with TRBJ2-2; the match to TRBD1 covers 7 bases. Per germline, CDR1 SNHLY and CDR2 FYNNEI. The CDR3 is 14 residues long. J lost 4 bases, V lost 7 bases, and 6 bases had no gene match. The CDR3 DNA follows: TGTGCCAGCACCGCGACAGGGACCACCGGGGAGCTGTTTTTT. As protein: CASTATGTTGELFF.

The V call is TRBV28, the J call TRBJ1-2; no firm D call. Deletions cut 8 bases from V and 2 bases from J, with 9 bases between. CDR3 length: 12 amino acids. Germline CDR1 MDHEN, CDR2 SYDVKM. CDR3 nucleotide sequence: TGTGCCAGCGGTAGGCGGAACTATGGCTACACCTTC. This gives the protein CASGRRNYGYTF.

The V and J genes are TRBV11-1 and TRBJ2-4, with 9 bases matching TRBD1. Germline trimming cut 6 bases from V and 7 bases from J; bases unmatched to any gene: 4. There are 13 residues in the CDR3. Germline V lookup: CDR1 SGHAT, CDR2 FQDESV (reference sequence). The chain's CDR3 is CASRSGQGNIQYF. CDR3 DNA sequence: TGTGCCAGCAGATCGGGACAGGGTAACATTCAGTACTTC.

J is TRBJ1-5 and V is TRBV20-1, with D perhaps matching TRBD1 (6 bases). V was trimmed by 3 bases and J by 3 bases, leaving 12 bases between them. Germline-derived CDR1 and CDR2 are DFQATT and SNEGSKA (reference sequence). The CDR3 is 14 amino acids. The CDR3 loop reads CSASWTATNQPQHF. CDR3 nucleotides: TGCAGTGCTAGTTGGACAGCTACCAATCAGCCCCAGCATTTT.

CDR3 DNA sequence: TGTGCCAGCTCACCACGCGCAAAGGACGCAGGGGACTATGGCTACACCTTC. It is translated as CASSPRAKDAGDYGYTF. The V call is TRBV18, the J call TRBJ1-2, with D possibly TRBD1 on 6 matching bases. The CDR3 spans 17 residues. Germline V lookup: CDR1 KGHSH, CDR2 LQKENI. V gave up 1 base and J gave up 3 bases, with 18 bases separating them.

CDR3 in DNA: TGTGCCAGCAGCCGCGGACAGGGTCCGAGCTCCTATAATTCACCCCTCCACTTT. Residues: CASSRGQGPSSYNSPLHF. J is TRBJ1-6 and V is TRBV7-3; TRBD1 agrees at 8 bases. CDR1 SGHTA and CDR2 FQGTGA come from the germline V gene. The CDR3 spans 18 residues. V shed 5 bases, J shed 0 bases, and the junction held 9 bases outside the gene matches.

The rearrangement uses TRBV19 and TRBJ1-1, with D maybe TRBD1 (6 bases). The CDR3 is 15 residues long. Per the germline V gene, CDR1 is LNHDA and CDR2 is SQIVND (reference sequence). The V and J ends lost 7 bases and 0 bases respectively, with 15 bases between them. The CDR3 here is CASTLQGGVNTEAFF. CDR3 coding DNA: TGTGCCAGTACCCTACAAGGGGGTGTGAACACTGAAGCTTTCTTT.

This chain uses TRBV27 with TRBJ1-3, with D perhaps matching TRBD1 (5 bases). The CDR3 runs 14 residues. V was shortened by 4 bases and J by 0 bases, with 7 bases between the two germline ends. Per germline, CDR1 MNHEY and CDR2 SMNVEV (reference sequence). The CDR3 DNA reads TGTGCCAGCAGTTCCGGGGGCTCTGGAAACACCATATATTTT. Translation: CASSSGGSGNTIYF.

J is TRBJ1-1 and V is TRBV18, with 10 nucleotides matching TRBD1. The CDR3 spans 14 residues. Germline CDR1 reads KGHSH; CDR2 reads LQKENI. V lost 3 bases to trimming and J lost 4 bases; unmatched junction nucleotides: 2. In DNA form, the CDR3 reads TGTGCCAGCTCACCGCGACAGGGGGCCACTGAAGCTTTCTTT. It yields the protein CASSPRQGATEAFF. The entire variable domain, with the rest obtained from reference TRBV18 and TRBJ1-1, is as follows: NAGVMQNPRHLVRRRGQEARLRCSPMKGHSHVYWYRQLPEEGLKFMVYLQKENIIDESGMPKERFSAEFPKEGPSILRIQQVVRGDSAAYFCASSPRQGATEAFFGQGTRLTVV.

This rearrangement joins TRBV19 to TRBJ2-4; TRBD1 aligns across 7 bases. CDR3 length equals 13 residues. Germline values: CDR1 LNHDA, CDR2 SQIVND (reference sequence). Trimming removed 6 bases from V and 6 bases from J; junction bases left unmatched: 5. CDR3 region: CASSTRDRNIQYF. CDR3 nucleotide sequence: TGTGCCAGTAGCACCCGGGACAGAAACATTCAGTACTTC.

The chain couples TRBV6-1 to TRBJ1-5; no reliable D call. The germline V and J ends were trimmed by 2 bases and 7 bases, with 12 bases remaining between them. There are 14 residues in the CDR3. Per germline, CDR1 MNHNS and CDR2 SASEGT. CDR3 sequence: CASSESGSRQPQHF. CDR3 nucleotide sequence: TGTGCCAGCAGTGAATCGGGGAGCCGGCAGCCCCAGCATTTT.

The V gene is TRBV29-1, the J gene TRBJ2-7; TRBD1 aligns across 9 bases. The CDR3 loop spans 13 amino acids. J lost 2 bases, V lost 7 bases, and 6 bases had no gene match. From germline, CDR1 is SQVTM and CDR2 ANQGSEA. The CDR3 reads CSASGQGTYEQYF. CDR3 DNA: TGCAGCGCCTCCGGACAGGGGACCTACGAGCAGTACTTC.

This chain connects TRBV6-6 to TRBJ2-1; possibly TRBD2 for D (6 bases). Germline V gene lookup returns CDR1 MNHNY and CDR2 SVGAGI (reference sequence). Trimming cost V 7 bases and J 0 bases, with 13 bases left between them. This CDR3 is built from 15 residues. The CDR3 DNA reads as TGTGCCAGCACGCGCGGGATAAGCTCCTACAATGAGCAGTTCTTC. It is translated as CASTRGISSYNEQFF.

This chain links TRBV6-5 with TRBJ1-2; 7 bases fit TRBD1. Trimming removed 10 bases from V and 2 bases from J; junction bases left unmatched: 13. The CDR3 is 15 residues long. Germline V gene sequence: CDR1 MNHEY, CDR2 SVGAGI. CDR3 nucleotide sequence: TGTGCCACCATCCGAGAGGTCAGGGGGAACTATGGCTACACCTTC. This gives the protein CATIREVRGNYGYTF.

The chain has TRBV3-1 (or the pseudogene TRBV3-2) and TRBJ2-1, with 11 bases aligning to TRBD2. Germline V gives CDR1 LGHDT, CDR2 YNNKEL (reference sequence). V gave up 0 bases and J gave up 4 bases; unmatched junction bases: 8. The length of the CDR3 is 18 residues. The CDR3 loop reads CASSQDPPLAGGYNEQFF. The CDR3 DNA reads TGTGCCAGCAGCCAAGATCCCCCCCTAGCGGGAGGTTACAATGAGCAGTTCTTC.

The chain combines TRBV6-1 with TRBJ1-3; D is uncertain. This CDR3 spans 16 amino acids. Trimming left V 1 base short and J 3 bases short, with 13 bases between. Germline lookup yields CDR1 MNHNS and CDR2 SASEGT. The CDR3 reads CASSEGVVRGGNTIYF. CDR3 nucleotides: TGTGCCAGCAGTGAAGGGGTGGTCCGGGGTGGAAACACCATATATTTT.

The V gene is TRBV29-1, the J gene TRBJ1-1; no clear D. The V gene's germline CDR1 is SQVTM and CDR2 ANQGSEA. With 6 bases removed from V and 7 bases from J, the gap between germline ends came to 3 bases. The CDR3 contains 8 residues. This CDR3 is CSVDEAFF. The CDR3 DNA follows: TGCAGCGTAGATGAAGCTTTCTTT. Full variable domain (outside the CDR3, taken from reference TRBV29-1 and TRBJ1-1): SAVISQKPSRDICQRGTSLTIQCQVDSQVTMMFWYRQQPGQSLTLIATANQGSEATYESGFVIDKFPISRPNLTFSTLTVSNMSPEDSSIYLCSVDEAFFGQGTRLTVV.

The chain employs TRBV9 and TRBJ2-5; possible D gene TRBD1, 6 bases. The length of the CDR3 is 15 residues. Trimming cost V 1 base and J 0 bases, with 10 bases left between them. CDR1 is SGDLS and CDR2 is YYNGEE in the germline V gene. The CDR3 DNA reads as TGTGCCAGCAGCGTACAGGGGATGTACCAAGAGACCCAGTACTTC. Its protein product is CASSVQGMYQETQYF.

The CDR3 protein is CASSDSAGVDYGYTF. CDR3 nucleotides: TGTGCCAGCAGTGATTCAGCGGGCGTCGACTATGGCTACACCTTC. The V call is TRBV25-1, the J call TRBJ1-2; no firm D call. This CDR3 is built from 15 residues. CDR1 is MGHDK, CDR2 SYGVNS, per germline. Trimming stripped 3 bases from V and 3 bases from J, with 14 bases between.

The CDR3: CASRTREGPQPQHF. The CDR3 DNA sequence: TGTGCCAGCAGGACCCGGGAAGGGCCTCAGCCCCAGCATTTT. J is TRBJ1-5 and V is TRBV2; no clear D gene. CDR3 length: 14 residues. Per germline, CDR1 SNHLY and CDR2 FYNNEI. Trimming stripped 6 bases from V and 6 bases from J, with 15 bases between.